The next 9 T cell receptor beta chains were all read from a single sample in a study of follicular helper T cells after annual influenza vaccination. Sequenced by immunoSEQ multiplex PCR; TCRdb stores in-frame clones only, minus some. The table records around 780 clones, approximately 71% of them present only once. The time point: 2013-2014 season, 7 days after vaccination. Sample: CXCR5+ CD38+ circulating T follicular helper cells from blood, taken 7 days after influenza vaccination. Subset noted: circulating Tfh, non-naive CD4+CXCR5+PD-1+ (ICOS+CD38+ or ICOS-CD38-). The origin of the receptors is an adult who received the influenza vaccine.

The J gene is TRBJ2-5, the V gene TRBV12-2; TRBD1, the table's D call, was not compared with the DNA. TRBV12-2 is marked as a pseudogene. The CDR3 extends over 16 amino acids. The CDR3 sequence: CASRLAPGDRQETQYF. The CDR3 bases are TGTGCAAGTCGCTTAGCCCCAGGGGACAGACAAGAGACCCAGTACTTC.

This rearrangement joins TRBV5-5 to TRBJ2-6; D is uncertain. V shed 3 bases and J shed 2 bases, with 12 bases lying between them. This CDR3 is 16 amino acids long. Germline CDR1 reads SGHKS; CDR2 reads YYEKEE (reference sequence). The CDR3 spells CASSYSPGTGANVLTF. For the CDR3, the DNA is TGTGCCAGCAGCTATAGCCCAGGAACTGGGGCCAACGTCCTGACTTTC.

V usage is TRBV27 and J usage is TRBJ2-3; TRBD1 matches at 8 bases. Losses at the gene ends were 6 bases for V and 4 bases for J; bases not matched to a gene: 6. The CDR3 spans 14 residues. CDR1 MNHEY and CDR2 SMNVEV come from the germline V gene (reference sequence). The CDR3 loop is CASRHGQGPDTQYF. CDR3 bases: TGTGCCAGCAGACACGGACAGGGCCCAGATACGCAGTATTTT.

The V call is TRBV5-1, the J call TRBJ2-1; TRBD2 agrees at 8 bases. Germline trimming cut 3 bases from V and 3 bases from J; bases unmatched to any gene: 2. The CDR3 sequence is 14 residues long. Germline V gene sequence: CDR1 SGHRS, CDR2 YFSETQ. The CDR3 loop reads CASSSGGFYNEQFF. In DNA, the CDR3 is TGCGCCAGCAGCTCGGGGGGGTTCTACAATGAGCAGTTCTTC.

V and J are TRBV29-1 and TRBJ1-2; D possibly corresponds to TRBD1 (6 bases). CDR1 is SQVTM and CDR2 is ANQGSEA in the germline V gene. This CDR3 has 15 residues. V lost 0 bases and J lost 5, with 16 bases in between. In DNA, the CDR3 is TGCAGCGTTGAAGACAGGCAGACAGGATCTTATGGCTACACCTTC. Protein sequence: CSVEDRQTGSYGYTF.

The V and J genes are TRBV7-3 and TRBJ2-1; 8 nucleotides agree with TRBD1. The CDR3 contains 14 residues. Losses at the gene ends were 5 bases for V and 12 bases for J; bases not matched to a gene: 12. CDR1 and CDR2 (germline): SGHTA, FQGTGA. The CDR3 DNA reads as TGTGCCAGCAGCCCAAGTGGACCTACAGGGGGGCAGTTCTTC. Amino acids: CASSPSGPTGGQFF.

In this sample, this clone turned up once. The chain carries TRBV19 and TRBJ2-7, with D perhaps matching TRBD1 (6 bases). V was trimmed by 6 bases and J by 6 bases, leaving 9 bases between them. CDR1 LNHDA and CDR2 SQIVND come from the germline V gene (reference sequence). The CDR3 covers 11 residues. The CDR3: CASRQGGEQYF. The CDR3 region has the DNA TGTGCCAGTAGACAAGGGGGCGAGCAGTACTTC.

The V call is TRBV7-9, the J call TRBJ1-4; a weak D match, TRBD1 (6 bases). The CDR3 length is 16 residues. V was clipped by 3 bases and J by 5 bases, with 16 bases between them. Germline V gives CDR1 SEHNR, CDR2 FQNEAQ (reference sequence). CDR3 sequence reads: CASSFGEARGNEKLFF. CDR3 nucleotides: TGTGCCAGCAGCTTCGGAGAAGCGAGGGGGAATGAAAAACTGTTTTTT.

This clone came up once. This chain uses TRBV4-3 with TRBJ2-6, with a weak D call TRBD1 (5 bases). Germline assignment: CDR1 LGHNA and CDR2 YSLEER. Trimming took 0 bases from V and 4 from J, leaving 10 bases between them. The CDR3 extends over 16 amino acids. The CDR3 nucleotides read TGCGCCAGCAGCCAAGACTTAGGGGCGGGGGCCAACGTCCTGACTTTC. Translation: CASSQDLGAGANVLTF.